The next 30 T cell receptor beta chains were all read from a single sample in a study of technical replicates of blood from several donors. Measured with immunoSEQ multiplex PCR; TCRdb has only the in-frame clones, and not every one. The sample lists some 11,000 clones; roughly three quarters were seen once. The specimen was PBMCs. These receptors came from a human donor in good health.

This sequence joins TRBV5-1 and TRBJ1-3, with 8 nucleotides matching TRBD1. This CDR3 comprises 15 residues. Germline trimming cut 4 bases from V and 4 bases from J; bases unmatched to any gene: 7. Germline CDR1 is SGHRS and CDR2 is YFSETQ. CDR3 coding DNA: TGCGCCAGCAGCGGATGGACAGGGTCGGGAAACACCATATATTTT. This codes for CASSGWTGSGNTIYF.

As DNA, the CDR3 is TGTGCTAGTGGTTTGGCGACCACAGTTCCGAATGAGCAGTTCTTC. Amino acids: CASGLATTVPNEQFF. This chain connects TRBV12-5 to TRBJ2-1; D unresolved. CDR3 length equals 15 residues. From germline, CDR1 is LGHNT and CDR2 FRNRAP. V lost 1 base and J 7 bases, leaving 14 bases between the germline ends.

The V gene is TRBV27, the J gene TRBJ2-4; 8 bases align to TRBD1. CDR3 length equals 15 residues. Germline V CDR1 and CDR2: MNHEY, SMNVEV (reference sequence). V shed 4 bases and J 4 bases; nucleotides not matched to a gene: 6. CDR3 sequence reads: CASSSPWTGKNIQYF. In DNA form, the CDR3 reads TGTGCCAGCAGTTCGCCCTGGACAGGGAAAAACATTCAGTACTTC.

This sequence joins TRBV5-3 and TRBJ1-1; D not certain. TRBV5-3 counts as an open reading frame of uncertain function. The CDR3 is 13 amino acids. Trimming removed 3 bases from V and 4 bases from J, with 10 bases in between. The CDR3, as DNA: TGTGCCAGAAGCTCTTCAACGGTCACTGAAGCTTTCTTT. As protein: CARSSSTVTEAFF.

This clone has just a few counts. The V gene is TRBV29-1, the J gene TRBJ1-5; 8 bases are a match to TRBD1. The CDR3 consists of 14 residues. After removal of 6 bases from V and 0 bases from J, the junction contained 4 bases not matched to a gene. Germline V gene data show CDR1 as SQVTM and CDR2 as ANQGSEA. As DNA, the CDR3 is TGCAGCGTCCGGACAGGGCTTAGCAATCAGCCCCAGCATTTT. Translation gives CSVRTGLSNQPQHF.

V gene TRBV4-2 combines with J gene TRBJ2-1; TRBD2 agrees at 11 bases. The junction had 14 bases not matched to a gene; V was cut back by 6 bases and J by 4 bases. CDR1 is LGHNA and CDR2 is YNFKEQ in the germline V gene. The CDR3 length is 18 residues. Here the CDR3 reads CASRTIAGGPNLYNEQFF. DNA for the CDR3: TGTGCCAGCAGAACAATAGCGGGAGGGCCGAACTTATACAATGAGCAGTTCTTC.

The V call is TRBV6-5, the J call TRBJ2-3; TRBD2 agrees at 14 bases. Trimming removed 5 bases from V and 3 bases from J; junction bases left unmatched: 1. Germline values: CDR1 MNHEY, CDR2 SVGAGI. This CDR3 is built from 15 residues. CDR3 region: CASSRTSGRTDTQYF. In nucleotides, the CDR3 is TGTGCCAGCAGTCGGACTAGCGGGAGGACAGATACGCAGTATTTT.

The chain recombines TRBV10-2 with TRBJ2-5; D might be TRBD2 (5 bases). The CDR3 runs 14 residues. Germline values: CDR1 WSHSY, CDR2 SAAADI. V was shortened by 3 bases and J by 2 bases, with 10 bases between the two germline ends. CDR3 in DNA: TGCGCCAGCAGTGAATCGGGAAATCAAGAGACCCAGTACTTC. This sequence encodes CASSESGNQETQYF.

CDR3 nucleotide sequence: TGTGCCAGCAGTTTAGGAGCAACTAATGAAAAACTGTTTTTT. It encodes CASSLGATNEKLFF. The chain employs TRBV28 and TRBJ1-4; D unresolved. Germline-derived CDR1 and CDR2 are MDHEN and SYDVKM. The CDR3 consists of 14 residues. Trimming pared 2 bases from V and 0 bases from J, leaving 4 bases between. The whole variable domain, filled in from reference TRBV28 and TRBJ1-4, reads DVKVTQSSRYLVKRTGEKVFLECVQDMDHENMFWYRQDPGLGLRLIYFSYDVKMKEKGDIPEGYSVSREKKERFSLILESASTNQTSMYLCASSLGATNEKLFFGSGTQLSVL.

This clone was counted between two and nine times. The chain employs TRBV19 and TRBJ1-2, with D perhaps matching TRBD1 (5 bases). Germline V lookup: CDR1 LNHDA, CDR2 SQIVND (reference sequence). The CDR3 is 14 amino acids. Trimming took off 2 bases at V and 8 bases at J, with 15 bases between the two ends. The CDR3 DNA reads TGTGCCAGTAGTATACCCCCTGGACAACTGGGCTACACCTTC. The encoded protein is CASSIPPGQLGYTF.

The chain has TRBV6-5 and TRBJ1-2, with D possibly TRBD1 on 6 matching bases. CDR1 and CDR2 (germline): MNHEY, SVGAGI. The CDR3 covers 13 residues. V lost 2 bases to trimming and J lost 5 bases, with 9 bases between them. CDR3 sequence reads: CASSYDRSYGYTF. The CDR3 nucleotides are TGTGCCAGCAGTTACGACAGGTCTTATGGCTACACCTTC.

V is TRBV29-1 and J is TRBJ1-1, with 9 bases fitting TRBD1. The germline V gene encodes CDR1 SQVTM and CDR2 ANQGSEA. CDR3 length: 16 residues. V shed 1 base and J 2 bases; nucleotides not matched to a gene: 8. In DNA, the CDR3 is TGCAGCGTTGAAGGCCGGACAGGGGCTATAAACACTGAAGCTTTCTTT. This translates into CSVEGRTGAINTEAFF.

The rearrangement uses TRBV7-8 and TRBJ2-1; 11 positions agree with TRBD2. Germline V gene data show CDR1 as SGHVS and CDR2 as FQNEAQ. Unmatched junction bases numbered 5, after V lost 5 bases and J lost 2 bases. The CDR3 spans 16 residues. The CDR3 DNA is TGTGCCAGCAGCCCGAAGACTAGCGGGACCTACAATGAGCAGTTCTTC. Translating it yields CASSPKTSGTYNEQFF.

About this clone itself: Other DNA variants within this sample encode the same CDR3. This chain connects TRBV5-1 to TRBJ2-1; 8 nucleotides align to TRBD2. V was pared by 3 bases and J by 4 bases, with 3 bases of the junction left unmatched. This CDR3 contains 14 residues. The germline CDR1 and CDR2 sequences are SGHRS and YFSETQ. The CDR3 DNA reads TGCGCCAGCAGCTCGGCGGGGGGTTACAATGAGCAGTTCTTC. Translation gives CASSSAGGYNEQFF.

The rearrangement links TRBV29-1 to TRBJ2-7; 7 bases are a match to TRBD2. Unmatched junction bases numbered 5, after V lost 6 bases and J lost 0 bases. The germline gives CDR1 SQVTM, CDR2 ANQGSEA. This CDR3 contains 13 residues. The CDR3 DNA reads as TGCAGCGTAATAGCGGGTAGCTCCTACGAGCAGTACTTC. Protein: CSVIAGSSYEQYF.

The gene calls are TRBV2 and TRBJ1-1; TRBD1 might be the D (5 bases). The CDR3 sequence is 13 residues long. Trimming left V 5 bases short and J 7 bases short, with 14 bases between. CDR1 is SNHLY, CDR2 FYNNEI, per germline. The CDR3 protein is CASSITGTIEAFF. The CDR3 region has the DNA TGTGCCAGCAGTATAACAGGAACAATTGAAGCTTTCTTT.

The J gene is TRBJ2-1, the V gene TRBV11-3; D might be TRBD1 (6 bases). The CDR3 covers 12 residues. With 4 bases removed from V and 6 bases from J, the gap between germline ends came to 7 bases. From germline, CDR1 is SGHNT and CDR2 YENEEA. The CDR3 sequence: CASSSDSNEQFF. In DNA, the CDR3 is TGTGCCAGCAGCTCGGACAGCAATGAGCAGTTCTTC.

J is TRBJ1-1 and V is TRBV14, with no clear D. This CDR3 region has 13 residues. Germline assignment: CDR1 SGHDN and CDR2 FVKESK. The V gene lost 4 bases and the J gene lost 1 base, with 7 bases spanning the gap. CDR3 protein: CASSLFPNTEAFF. CDR3 coding DNA: TGTGCCAGCAGCCTCTTTCCGAACACTGAAGCTTTCTTT. Full variable domain (outside the CDR3, taken from reference TRBV14 and TRBJ1-1): EAGVTQFPSHSVIEKGQTVTLRCDPISGHDNLYWYRRVMGKEIKFLLHFVKESKQDESGMPNNRFLAERTGGTYSTLKVQPAELEDSGVYFCASSLFPNTEAFFGQGTRLTVV.

Only a few counts were recorded for this clone. V and J are TRBV27 and TRBJ2-4, with a tentative D call TRBD2 (5 bases). CDR1 and CDR2 (germline): MNHEY, SMNVEV (reference sequence). The V end was cut by 5 bases, the J end by 0 bases, with 14 bases between. The CDR3 totals 16 residues. Here the CDR3 reads CASSPSGGLAKNIQYF. CDR3 sequence (DNA): TGTGCCAGCAGTCCTTCGGGCGGGCTAGCCAAAAACATTCAGTACTTC.

The CDR3 sequence: CASRRTGNSYNEQFF. The DNA of the CDR3 is TGTGCCAGCAGACGTACAGGGAATTCCTACAATGAGCAGTTCTTC. The chain carries TRBV6-5 and TRBJ2-1; tentatively, D is TRBD1 (6 bases). Looked up from germline, CDR1 is MNHEY and CDR2 is SVGAGI. V was pared by 6 bases and J by 1 base, with 13 bases between. The CDR3 totals 15 residues.

The genes are TRBV9 and TRBJ2-7; D might be TRBD2 (5 bases). The CDR3 spans 15 residues. CDR1 SGDLS and CDR2 YYNGEE come from the germline V gene. Between the trimmed V and J ends, which lost 0 bases and 0 bases, there was a span of 10 bases. CDR3 coding DNA: TGTGCCAGCAGCGTAGTGCAGCGGAACTCCTACGAGCAGTACTTC. This sequence encodes CASSVVQRNSYEQYF.

The rearrangement uses TRBV27 and TRBJ1-4; 8 nucleotides align to TRBD1. The CDR3 consists of 14 residues. The J segment lost 4 bases and the V segment lost 6 bases, leaving 4 bases of the junction unmatched. Germline CDR1 reads MNHEY; CDR2 reads SMNVEV (reference sequence). Here the CDR3 DNA reads TGTGCCAGCAGACCACAGGGGGGTAATGAAAAACTGTTTTTT. This codes for CASRPQGGNEKLFF.

The chain recombines TRBV27 with TRBJ2-7; 8 nucleotides match TRBD1. V gave up 5 bases and J gave up 2 bases; unmatched junction bases: 8. CDR3 length equals 15 residues. Germline V gene data show CDR1 as MNHEY and CDR2 as SMNVEV (reference sequence). The CDR3: CASSHVGGQAYEQYF. In DNA form, the CDR3 reads TGTGCCAGCAGTCACGTGGGGGGACAGGCCTACGAGCAGTACTTC.

This clone was seen just once. The chain carries TRBV2 and TRBJ2-7; 8 positions match TRBD1. Germline-derived CDR1 and CDR2 are SNHLY and FYNNEI. CDR3 length: 14 amino acids. Trimming took 2 bases from V and 3 from J; bases not matched to a gene: 3. The CDR3 region has the DNA TGTGCCAGCAGTGAACAGGGGGCTATCTACGAGCAGTACTTC. Translation: CASSEQGAIYEQYF.

The chain joins TRBV28 to TRBJ2-1; perhaps TRBD2 as D (5 bases). This CDR3 contains 14 residues. Trimming left V 11 bases short and J 0 bases short, with 14 bases between. Per the germline V gene, CDR1 is MDHEN and CDR2 is SYDVKM. The CDR3 reads CASEGGLSYNEQFF. The CDR3, as DNA: TGTGCCTCCGAGGGCGGGCTCTCCTACAATGAGCAGTTCTTC.

The chain links TRBV27 to TRBJ2-1; 9 bases agree with TRBD2. The germline V gene encodes CDR1 MNHEY and CDR2 SMNVEV (reference sequence). J lost 3 bases, V lost 8 bases, and 5 bases had no gene match. This CDR3 has 14 residues. The CDR3 here is CASGLAGDYNEQFF. The CDR3 coding sequence is TGTGCCAGCGGCTTAGCGGGAGACTACAATGAGCAGTTCTTC.

This clone was counted once. The chain is built from TRBV15 and TRBJ2-2, with a weak D call TRBD2 (5 bases). V was shortened by 0 bases and J by 0 bases, with 14 bases between the two germline ends. There are 18 residues in the CDR3. In germline, CDR1 is LNHNV, CDR2 YYDKDF (reference sequence). The CDR3 region has the DNA TGTGCCACCAGCAGAGATGGAGCGGCAACGACGAACACCGGGGAGCTGTTTTTT. This gives the protein CATSRDGAATTNTGELFF.

This sequence joins TRBV5-1 and TRBJ2-5; D may be TRBD2 (7 bases). The CDR3 has 15 amino acids. Deletions cut 3 bases from V and 4 bases from J, with 16 bases between. CDR1 is SGHRS and CDR2 is YFSETQ in the germline V gene. Written as DNA, the CDR3 is TGCGCCAGCAGCTCCAGAGTGGGGGGGGCAGAGACCCAGTACTTC. Its protein product is CASSSRVGGAETQYF.

This sequence joins TRBV6-1 and TRBJ1-2; 10 bases map to TRBD1. CDR1 and CDR2 (germline): MNHNS, SASEGT. V was pared by 5 bases and J by 1 base, with 4 bases of the junction left unmatched. The CDR3 is 15 residues long. The CDR3 here is CASSPRTGGNYGYTF. The CDR3 bases are TGTGCCAGCAGTCCACGGACAGGGGGTAACTATGGCTACACCTTC.

The chain recombines TRBV18 with TRBJ2-7, with D possibly TRBD2 on 5 matching bases. Between the trimmed V and J ends, which lost 5 bases and 1 base, there was a span of 12 bases. The CDR3 runs to 14 residues. Germline values: CDR1 KGHSH, CDR2 LQKENI. In DNA, the CDR3 is TGTGCCAGCTCATCCGGGGTCGGGTCCTACGAGCAGTACTTC. Protein: CASSSGVGSYEQYF.